Each of the 2 T cell receptor beta chains below was sequenced from the same sample in a study of spatial heterogeneity in lung cancer. From the 5' RACE reads, TCRdb called clonotypes with MiXCR, one entry per CDR3 protein. The data contain roughly 25,000 distinct CDR3 sequences, around 13% of them singletons. Specified time point: sample taken at primary tumor resection. Tumor, nontumor lung or frozen PBMC supplied whole RNA that was sequenced unsorted. Sequences were derived from PBMCs, sampled at surgery. Receptor source: a female donor with early-stage non-small cell lung cancer.

This clonotype was counted at least ten times. This chain connects TRBV11-2 to TRBJ2-1; 9 nucleotides line up with TRBD2. The CDR3 is 14 residues long. V lost 7 bases to trimming and J lost 8 bases; unmatched junction nucleotides: 9. Germline values: CDR1 SGHAT, CDR2 FQNNGV. CDR3 amino acids: CASIGGGAPHEQFF. The CDR3 DNA reads as TGTGCCAGCATCGGCGGGGGGGCGCCCCATGAGCAGTTCTTC.

This clonotype was seen a handful of times. This chain connects TRBV6-1 to TRBJ1-2, with TRBD1 matching 9 bases. The germline gives CDR1 MNHNS, CDR2 SASEGT. This CDR3 comprises 14 residues. V shed 5 bases, J shed 3 bases, and the junction held 4 bases outside the gene matches. CDR3 sequence (DNA): TGTGCCAGCAGTACTGGACAGGGGCACTATGGCTACACCTTC. Its protein product is CASSTGQGHYGYTF.